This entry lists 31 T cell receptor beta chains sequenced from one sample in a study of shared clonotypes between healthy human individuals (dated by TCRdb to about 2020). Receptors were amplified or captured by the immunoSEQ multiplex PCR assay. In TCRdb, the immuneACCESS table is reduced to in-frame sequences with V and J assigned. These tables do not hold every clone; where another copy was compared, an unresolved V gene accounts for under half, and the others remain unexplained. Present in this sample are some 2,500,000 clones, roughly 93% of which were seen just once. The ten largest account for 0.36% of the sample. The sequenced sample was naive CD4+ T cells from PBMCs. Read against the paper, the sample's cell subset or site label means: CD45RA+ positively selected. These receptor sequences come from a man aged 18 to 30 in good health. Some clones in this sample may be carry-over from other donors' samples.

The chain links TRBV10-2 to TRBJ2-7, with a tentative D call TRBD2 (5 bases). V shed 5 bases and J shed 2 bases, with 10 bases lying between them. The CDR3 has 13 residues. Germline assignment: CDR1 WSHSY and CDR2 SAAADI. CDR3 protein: CASSRSEAYEQYF. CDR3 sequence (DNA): TGCGCCAGCAGTCGGTCGGAGGCCTACGAGCAGTACTTC.

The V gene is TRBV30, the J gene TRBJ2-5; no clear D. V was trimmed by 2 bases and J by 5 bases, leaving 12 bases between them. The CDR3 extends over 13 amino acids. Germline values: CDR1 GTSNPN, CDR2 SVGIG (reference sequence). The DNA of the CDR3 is TGTGCCTGGAGTCCACCCCCTCTGGAGACCCAGTACTTC. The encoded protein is CAWSPPPLETQYF.

The CDR3 DNA is TGTGCCAGCAGTGGGGGGGATGACTATGGCTACACCTTC. Translated, it gives CASSGGDDYGYTF. The rearrangement joins TRBV28 to TRBJ1-2, with a possible D match to TRBD1 (5 bases). The CDR3 sequence is 13 residues long. Trimming removed 5 bases from V and 3 bases from J, with 10 bases in between. Germline assignment: CDR1 MDHEN and CDR2 SYDVKM.

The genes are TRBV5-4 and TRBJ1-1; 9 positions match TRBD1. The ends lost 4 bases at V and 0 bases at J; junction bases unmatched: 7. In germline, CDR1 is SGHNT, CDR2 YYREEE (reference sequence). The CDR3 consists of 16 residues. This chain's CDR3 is CASSPTGQGMNTEAFF. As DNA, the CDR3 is TGTGCCAGCAGCCCGACCGGACAGGGGATGAACACTGAAGCTTTCTTT. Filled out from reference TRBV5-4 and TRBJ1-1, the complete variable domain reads ETGVTQSPTHLIKTRGQQVTLRCSSQSGHNTVSWYQQALGQGPQFIFQYYREEENGRGNFPPRFSGLQFPNYSSELNVNALELDDSALYLCASSPTGQGMNTEAFFGQGTRLTVV.

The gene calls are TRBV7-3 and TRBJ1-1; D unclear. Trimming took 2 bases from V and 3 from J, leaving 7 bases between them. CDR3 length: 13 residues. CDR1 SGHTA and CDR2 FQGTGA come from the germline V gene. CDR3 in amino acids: CASSLGEHTEAFF. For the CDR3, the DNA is TGTGCCAGCAGCTTAGGAGAACACACTGAAGCTTTCTTT. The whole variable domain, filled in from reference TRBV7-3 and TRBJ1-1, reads GAGVSQTPSNKVTEKGKYVELRCDPISGHTALYWYRQSLGQGPEFLIYFQGTGAADDSGLPNDRFFAVRPEGSVSTLKIQRTERGDSAVYLCASSLGEHTEAFFGQGTRLTVV.

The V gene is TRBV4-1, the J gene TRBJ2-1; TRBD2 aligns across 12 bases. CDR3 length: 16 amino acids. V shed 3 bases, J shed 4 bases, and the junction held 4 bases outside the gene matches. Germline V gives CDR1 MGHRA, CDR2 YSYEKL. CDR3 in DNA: TGCGCCAGCAGCCACTTAGGACTAGCGGGATACAATGAGCAGTTCTTC. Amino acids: CASSHLGLAGYNEQFF.

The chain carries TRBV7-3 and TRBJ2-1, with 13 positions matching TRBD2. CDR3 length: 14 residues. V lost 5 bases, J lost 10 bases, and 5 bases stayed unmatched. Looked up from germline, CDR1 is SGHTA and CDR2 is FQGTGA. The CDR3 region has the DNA TGTGCCAGCAGCCCAGGACTAGCGGGAGCGGAGCAGTTCTTC. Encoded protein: CASSPGLAGAEQFF.

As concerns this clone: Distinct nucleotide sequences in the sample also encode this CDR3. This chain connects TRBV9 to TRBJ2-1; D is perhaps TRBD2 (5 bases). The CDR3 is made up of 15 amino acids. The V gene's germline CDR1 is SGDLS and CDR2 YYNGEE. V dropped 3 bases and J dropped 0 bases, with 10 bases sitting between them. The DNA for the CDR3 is TGTGCCAGCAGCGCCCTGGGGAGCTCCTACAATGAGCAGTTCTTC. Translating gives CASSALGSSYNEQFF. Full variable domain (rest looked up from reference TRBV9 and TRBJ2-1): DSGVTQTPKHLITATGQRVTLRCSPRSGDLSVYWYQQSLDQGLQFLIQYYNGEERAKGNILERFSAQQFPDLHSELNLSSLELGDSALYFCASSALGSSYNEQFFGPGTRLTVL.

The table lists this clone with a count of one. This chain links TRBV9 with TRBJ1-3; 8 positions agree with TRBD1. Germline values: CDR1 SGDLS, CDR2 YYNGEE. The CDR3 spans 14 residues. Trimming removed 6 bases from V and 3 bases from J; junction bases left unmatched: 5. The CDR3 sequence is CASTPGGGGNTIYF. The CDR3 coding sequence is TGTGCCAGCACCCCAGGGGGCGGTGGAAACACCATATATTTT. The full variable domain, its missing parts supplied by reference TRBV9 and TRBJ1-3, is DSGVTQTPKHLITATGQRVTLRCSPRSGDLSVYWYQQSLDQGLQFLIQYYNGEERAKGNILERFSAQQFPDLHSELNLSSLELGDSALYFCASTPGGGGNTIYFGEGSWLTVV.

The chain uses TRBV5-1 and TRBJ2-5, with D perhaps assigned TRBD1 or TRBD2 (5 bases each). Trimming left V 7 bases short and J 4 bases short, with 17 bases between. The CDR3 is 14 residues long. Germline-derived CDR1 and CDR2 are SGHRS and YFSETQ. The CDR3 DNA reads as TGCGCCAGCTATGGGACGGGAATGAGAGAGACCCAGTACTTC. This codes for CASYGTGMRETQYF.

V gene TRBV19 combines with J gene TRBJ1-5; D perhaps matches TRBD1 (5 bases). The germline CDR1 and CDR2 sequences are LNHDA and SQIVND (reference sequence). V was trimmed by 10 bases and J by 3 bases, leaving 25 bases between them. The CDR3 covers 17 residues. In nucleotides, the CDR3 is TGTGCCACCACATCCCTGCGGGGCCCCAATAACAATCAGCCCCAGCATTTT. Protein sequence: CATTSLRGPNNNQPQHF.

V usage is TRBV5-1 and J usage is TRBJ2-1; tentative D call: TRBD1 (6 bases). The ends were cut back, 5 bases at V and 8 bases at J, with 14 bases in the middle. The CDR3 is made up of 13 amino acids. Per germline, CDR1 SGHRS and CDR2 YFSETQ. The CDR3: CASRLRGGDEQFF. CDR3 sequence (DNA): TGCGCCAGCAGATTAAGAGGGGGTGATGAGCAGTTCTTC.

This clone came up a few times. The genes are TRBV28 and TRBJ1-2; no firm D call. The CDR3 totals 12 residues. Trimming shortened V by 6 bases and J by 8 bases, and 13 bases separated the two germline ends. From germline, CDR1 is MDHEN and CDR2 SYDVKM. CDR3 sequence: CASSDKGRGYTF. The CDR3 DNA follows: TGTGCCAGCAGCGACAAGGGCCGAGGCTACACCTTC.

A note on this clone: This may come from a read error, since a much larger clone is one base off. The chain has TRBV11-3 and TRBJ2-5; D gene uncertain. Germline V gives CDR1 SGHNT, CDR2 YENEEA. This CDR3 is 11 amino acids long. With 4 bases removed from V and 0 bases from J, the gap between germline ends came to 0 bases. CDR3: CASSYQETQYF. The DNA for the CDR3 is TGTGCCAGCAGCTACCAAGAGACCCAGTACTTC. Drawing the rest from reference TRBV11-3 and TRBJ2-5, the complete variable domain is EAGVVQSPRYKIIEKKQPVAFWCNPISGHNTLYWYLQNLGQGPELLIRYENEEAVDDSQLPKDRFSAERLKGVDSTLKIQPAELGDSAVYLCASSYQETQYFGPGTRLLVL.

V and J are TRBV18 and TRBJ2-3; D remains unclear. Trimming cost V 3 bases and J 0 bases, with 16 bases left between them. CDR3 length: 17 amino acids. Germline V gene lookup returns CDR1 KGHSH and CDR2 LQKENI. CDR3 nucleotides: TGTGCCAGCTCACCGTATTTAGGCAGTCTCAGCACAGATACGCAGTATTTT. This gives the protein CASSPYLGSLSTDTQYF.

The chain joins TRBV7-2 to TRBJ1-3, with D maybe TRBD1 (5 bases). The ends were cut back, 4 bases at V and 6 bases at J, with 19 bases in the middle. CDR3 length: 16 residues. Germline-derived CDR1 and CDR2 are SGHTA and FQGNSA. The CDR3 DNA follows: TGTGCCAGCAGCTCACAGGTGCATCGGGGGACAAACACCATATATTTT. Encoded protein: CASSSQVHRGTNTIYF.

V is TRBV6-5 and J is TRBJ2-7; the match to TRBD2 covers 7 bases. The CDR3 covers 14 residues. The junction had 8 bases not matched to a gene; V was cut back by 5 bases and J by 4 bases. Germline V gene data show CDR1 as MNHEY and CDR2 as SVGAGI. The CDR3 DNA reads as TGTGCCAGCAGTAAACGGACTAGTTCGTACGAGCAGTACTTC. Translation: CASSKRTSSYEQYF.

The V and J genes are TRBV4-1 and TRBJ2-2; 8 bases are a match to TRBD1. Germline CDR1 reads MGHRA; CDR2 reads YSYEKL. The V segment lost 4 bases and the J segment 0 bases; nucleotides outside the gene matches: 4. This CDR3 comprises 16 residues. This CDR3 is CASSPGQGSNTGELFF. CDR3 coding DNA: TGCGCCAGCAGCCCCGGACAGGGATCGAACACCGGGGAGCTGTTTTTT.

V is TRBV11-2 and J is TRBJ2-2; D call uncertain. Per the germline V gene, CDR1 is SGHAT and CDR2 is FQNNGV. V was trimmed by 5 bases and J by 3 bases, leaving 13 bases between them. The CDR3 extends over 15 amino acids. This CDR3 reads CASSHIRYYTGELFF. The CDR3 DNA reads TGTGCCAGCAGCCACATCCGCTACTACACCGGGGAGCTGTTTTTT. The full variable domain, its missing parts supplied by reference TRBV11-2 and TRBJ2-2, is EAGVAQSPRYKIIEKRQSVAFWCNPISGHATLYWYQQILGQGPKLLIQFQNNGVVDDSQLPKDRFSAERLKGVDSTLKIQPAKLEDSAVYLCASSHIRYYTGELFFGEGSRLTVL.

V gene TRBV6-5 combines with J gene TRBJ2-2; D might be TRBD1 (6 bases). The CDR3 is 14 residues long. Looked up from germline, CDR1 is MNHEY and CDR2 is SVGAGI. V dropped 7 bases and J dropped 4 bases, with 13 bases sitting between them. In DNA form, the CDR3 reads TGTGCCAGCACCAAAGGGGGATTCACCGGGGAGCTGTTTTTT. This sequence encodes CASTKGGFTGELFF.

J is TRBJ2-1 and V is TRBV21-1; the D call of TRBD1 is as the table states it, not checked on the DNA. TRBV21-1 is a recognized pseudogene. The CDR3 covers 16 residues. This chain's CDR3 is CASSKENRGVNDEQFF. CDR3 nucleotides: TGTGCCAGCAGCAAAGAAAACAGGGGTGTTAATGATGAGCAGTTCTTC.

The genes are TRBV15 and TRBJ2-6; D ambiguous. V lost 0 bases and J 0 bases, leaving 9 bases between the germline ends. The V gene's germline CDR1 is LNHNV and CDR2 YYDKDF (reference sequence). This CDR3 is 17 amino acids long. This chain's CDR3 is CATSRDPVSSGANVLTF. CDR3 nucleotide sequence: TGTGCCACCAGCAGAGATCCGGTGAGCTCTGGGGCCAACGTCCTGACTTTC.

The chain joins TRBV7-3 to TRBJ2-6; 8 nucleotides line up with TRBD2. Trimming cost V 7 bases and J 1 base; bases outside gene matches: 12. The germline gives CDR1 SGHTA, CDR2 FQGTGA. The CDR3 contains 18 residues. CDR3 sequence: CASTPGGAPGSGANVLTF. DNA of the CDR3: TGTGCCAGCACCCCCGGGGGGGCGCCAGGATCTGGGGCCAACGTCCTGACTTTC.

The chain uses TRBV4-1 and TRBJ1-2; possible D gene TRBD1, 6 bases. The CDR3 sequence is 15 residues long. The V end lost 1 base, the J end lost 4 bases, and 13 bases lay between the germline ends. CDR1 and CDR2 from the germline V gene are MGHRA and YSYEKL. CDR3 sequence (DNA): TGCGCCAGCAGCCAAGCGGGGGGCAGTGGCTATGGCTACACCTTC. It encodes CASSQAGGSGYGYTF.

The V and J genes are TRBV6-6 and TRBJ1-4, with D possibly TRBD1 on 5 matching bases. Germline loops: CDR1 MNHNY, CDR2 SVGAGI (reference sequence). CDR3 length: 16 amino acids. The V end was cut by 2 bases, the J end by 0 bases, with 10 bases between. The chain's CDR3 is CASSYGAPATNEKLFF. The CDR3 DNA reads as TGTGCCAGCAGTTACGGGGCCCCTGCAACTAATGAAAAACTGTTTTTT.

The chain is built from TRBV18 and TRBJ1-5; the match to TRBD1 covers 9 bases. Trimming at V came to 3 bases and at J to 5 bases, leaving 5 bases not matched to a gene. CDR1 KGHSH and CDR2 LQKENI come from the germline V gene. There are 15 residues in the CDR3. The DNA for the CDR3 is TGTGCCAGCTCACCGGACAGGGGAGGATATCAGCCCCAGCATTTT. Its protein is CASSPDRGGYQPQHF.

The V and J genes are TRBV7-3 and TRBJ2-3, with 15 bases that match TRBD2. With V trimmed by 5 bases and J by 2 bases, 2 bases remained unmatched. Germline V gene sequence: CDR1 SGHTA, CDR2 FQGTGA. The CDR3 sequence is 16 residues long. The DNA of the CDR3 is TGTGCCAGCAGCCGGACTAGCGGGAGGGACACAGATACGCAGTATTTT. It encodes CASSRTSGRDTDTQYF.

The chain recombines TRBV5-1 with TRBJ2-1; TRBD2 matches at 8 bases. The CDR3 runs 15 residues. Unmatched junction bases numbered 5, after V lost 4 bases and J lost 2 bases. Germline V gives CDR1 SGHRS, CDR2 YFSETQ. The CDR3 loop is CASSRSGSTYNEQFF. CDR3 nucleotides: TGCGCCAGCAGCAGGAGCGGGAGTACCTACAATGAGCAGTTCTTC.

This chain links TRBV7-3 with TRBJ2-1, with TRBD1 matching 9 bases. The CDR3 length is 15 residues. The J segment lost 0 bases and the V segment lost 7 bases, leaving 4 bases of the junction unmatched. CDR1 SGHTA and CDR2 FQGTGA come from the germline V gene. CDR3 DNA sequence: TGTGCCAGCAAGTTGACAGGGGGCTCCTACAATGAGCAGTTCTTC. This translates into CASKLTGGSYNEQFF.

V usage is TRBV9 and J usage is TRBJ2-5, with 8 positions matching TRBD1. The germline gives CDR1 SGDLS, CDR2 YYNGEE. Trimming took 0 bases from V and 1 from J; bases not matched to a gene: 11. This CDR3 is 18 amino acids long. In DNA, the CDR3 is TGTGCCAGCAGCGTAGCTGGACAGGGAAATTCTGGCCAAGAGACCCAGTACTTC. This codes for CASSVAGQGNSGQETQYF.

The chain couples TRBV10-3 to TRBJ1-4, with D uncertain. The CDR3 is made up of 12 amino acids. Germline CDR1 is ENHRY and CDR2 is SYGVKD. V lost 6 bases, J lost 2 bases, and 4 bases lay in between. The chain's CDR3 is CAIRSTNEKLFF. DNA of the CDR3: TGTGCCATCAGGAGTACTAATGAAAAACTGTTTTTT.